The 15 T cell receptor beta chains below all came from one sample that was sequenced in a study of blood T cell repertoires in COVID-19. The protocol was immunoSEQ multiplex PCR, while the TCRdb copy is restricted to in-frame clones and leaves out a portion. This table holds some 150,000 clones, roughly 77% found once. Sequencing was done on a sample of peripheral blood. All receptors come from a woman between 70 and 85 years old with COVID-19, enrolled during active disease.

This rearrangement joins TRBV5-4 to TRBJ1-6, with 7 bases identical to TRBD1. The CDR3 loop spans 14 amino acids. Germline V gene sequence: CDR1 SGHNT, CDR2 YYREEE (reference sequence). The ends lost 6 bases at V and 7 bases at J; junction bases unmatched: 7. The CDR3 DNA follows: TGTGCCAGCACGACAGGGACGAAAAATTCACCCCTCCACTTT. It specifies CASTTGTKNSPLHF.

The CDR3 here is CASSERDSNQPQHF. CDR3 DNA: TGTGCCAGTAGTGAGAGGGATAGCAATCAGCCCCAGCATTTT. The V gene is TRBV19, the J gene TRBJ1-5; unclear D gene. CDR1 and CDR2 from the germline V gene are LNHDA and SQIVND (reference sequence). The CDR3 has 14 amino acids. V lost 5 bases, J lost 0 bases, and 8 bases lay in between.

The chain is built from TRBV4-3 and TRBJ2-2; D is unresolved. Germline loops: CDR1 LGHNA, CDR2 YSLEER. CDR3 length equals 14 residues. V lost 0 bases and J 4 bases, leaving 6 bases between the germline ends. CDR3 bases: TGCGCCAGCAGCCAAGACTCCCGCACCGGGGAGCTGTTTTTT. This sequence encodes CASSQDSRTGELFF.

This clone was observed many times. V is TRBV4-1 and J is TRBJ2-3, with 13 bases identical to TRBD2. The V gene end was trimmed by 0 bases and the J gene end by 2 bases; junction bases not matched to a gene: 14. This CDR3 is 21 amino acids long. CDR1 is MGHRA, CDR2 YSYEKL, per germline. DNA of the CDR3: TGCGCCAGCAGCCAAGAGTTCCCGGGACTAGCGGGGAACTACCTCACAGATACGCAGTATTTT. Amino acids: CASSQEFPGLAGNYLTDTQYF.

The genes are TRBV5-1 and TRBJ1-1; D is ambiguous. The V gene lost 4 bases and the J gene lost 0 bases, with 19 bases spanning the gap. Germline V gene sequence: CDR1 SGHRS, CDR2 YFSETQ. The CDR3 has 17 residues. CDR3 loop: CASSGPVVGGLNTEAFF. The CDR3 DNA sequence: TGCGCCAGCAGCGGGCCCGTCGTTGGTGGGCTGAACACTGAAGCTTTCTTT.

The V gene is TRBV27, the J gene TRBJ2-1; 12 bases fit TRBD2. Trimming cost V 5 bases and J 0 bases; bases outside gene matches: 5. The CDR3 length is 17 residues. Germline lookup yields CDR1 MNHEY and CDR2 SMNVEV (reference sequence). The CDR3 region is CASSPRLAGASYNEQFF. The CDR3, as DNA: TGTGCCAGCAGTCCCCGACTAGCGGGGGCCTCCTACAATGAGCAGTTCTTC.

V usage is TRBV7-3 and J usage is TRBJ1-1; 9 bases fit TRBD1. V was clipped by 1 base and J by 3 bases; unmatched bases: 3. The CDR3 totals 15 residues. Germline CDR1 reads SGHTA; CDR2 reads FQGTGA. The CDR3 region has the DNA TGTGCCAGCAGCTTAATGGGACAGGGCTACACTGAAGCTTTCTTT. Residues: CASSLMGQGYTEAFF.

This clone was counted between two and nine times. The chain recombines TRBV25-1 with TRBJ1-1; the D is unclear. Trimming took off 8 bases at V and 5 bases at J, with 6 bases between the two ends. Germline CDR1 and CDR2: MGHDK and SYGVNS. The CDR3 sequence is 10 residues long. The CDR3 sequence is CASRSTEAFF. In nucleotides, the CDR3 is TGTGCCAGCCGGAGTACTGAAGCTTTCTTT.

The chain has TRBV2 and TRBJ2-7, with TRBD1 identical over 7 bases. This CDR3 is 15 amino acids long. Trimming cost V 6 bases and J 4 bases; bases outside gene matches: 12. Germline assignment: CDR1 SNHLY and CDR2 FYNNEI. The CDR3 nucleotides read TGTGCCAGCAGACTAACCCAGGGGGTTGGGTACGAGCAGTACTTC. Its translation is CASRLTQGVGYEQYF. Looking up the rest from reference TRBV2 and TRBJ2-7 gives the full variable domain: EPEVTQTPSHQVTQMGQEVILRCVPISNHLYFYWYRQILGQKVEFLVSFYNNEISEKSEIFDDQFSVERPDGSNFTLKIRSTKLEDSAMYFCASRLTQGVGYEQYFGPGTRLTVT.

In its sample, this clone was seen a few times. This chain joins TRBV10-3 and TRBJ1-6, with TRBD1 as a possible D gene (5 bases). With 3 bases removed from V and 9 bases from J, the gap between germline ends came to 12 bases. The CDR3 runs 14 residues. Looked up from germline, CDR1 is ENHRY and CDR2 is SYGVKD. CDR3 DNA sequence: TGTGCCATCAGTGAAGACAGTCATAGTTCACCCCTCCACTTT. Translating it yields CAISEDSHSSPLHF.

The chain recombines TRBV12-3 or TRBV12-4 with TRBJ1-1, with a possible D match to TRBD1 (5 bases). This CDR3 is 12 amino acids long. Trimming left V 1 base short and J 10 bases short, with 10 bases between. The CDR3 spells CASSLDGTIAFF. For the CDR3, the DNA is TGTGCCAGCAGTTTAGACGGGACTATAGCTTTCTTT.

This chain connects TRBV6-1 to TRBJ1-1; D possibly corresponds to TRBD1 (5 bases). Trimming removed 3 bases at V and 4 bases at J, with 21 bases between. The CDR3 has 17 amino acids. Germline CDR1 and CDR2: MNHNS and SASEGT. The CDR3 sequence: CASSERAGGPLGTEAFF. The CDR3 DNA reads TGTGCCAGCAGTGAGCGGGCCGGGGGACCTTTGGGCACTGAAGCTTTCTTT.

The chain joins TRBV9 to TRBJ2-7; 7 bases are shared with TRBD2. V dropped 3 bases and J dropped 0; count of bases not matched to a gene: 6. The CDR3 has 15 amino acids. Per the germline V gene, CDR1 is SGDLS and CDR2 is YYNGEE. This CDR3 reads CASSEASGSSYEQYF. CDR3 bases: TGTGCCAGCAGCGAAGCTAGCGGAAGCTCCTACGAGCAGTACTTC.

The chain links TRBV19 to TRBJ1-2; 9 bases line up with TRBD1. CDR3 length: 14 residues. CDR1 is LNHDA and CDR2 is SQIVND in the germline V gene (reference sequence). The ends lost 5 bases at V and 8 bases at J; junction bases unmatched: 9. The CDR3 nucleotides are TGTGCCAGTAGTTCGACGGACAGGGGTTACGGCTACACCTTC. It encodes CASSSTDRGYGYTF.

This chain links TRBV5-4 with TRBJ1-1; 11 bases align to TRBD1. There are 18 residues in the CDR3. The V gene end was trimmed by 4 bases and the J gene end by 0 bases; junction bases not matched to a gene: 11. Per the germline V gene, CDR1 is SGHNT and CDR2 is YYREEE (reference sequence). In DNA, the CDR3 is TGTGCCAGCAGCCGGGACGGGACAGGGGGAATGATGAACACTGAAGCTTTCTTT. Amino acids: CASSRDGTGGMMNTEAFF. Full variable domain (missing parts from reference TRBV5-4 and TRBJ1-1): ETGVTQSPTHLIKTRGQQVTLRCSSQSGHNTVSWYQQALGQGPQFIFQYYREEENGRGNFPPRFSGLQFPNYSSELNVNALELDDSALYLCASSRDGTGGMMNTEAFFGQGTRLTVV.